One and the same sample provided the 6 T cell receptor beta chains below, sequenced in a study of blood T cell repertoires in COVID-19 (dated by TCRdb to 2018 to 2020). Library construction relied on the immunoSEQ multiplex PCR assay. Drawn from immuneACCESS, this table holds only the in-frame rearrangements with V and J called that TCRdb kept. Clones are partly lost; checked studies trace under half to an unresolved V gene and leave the rest unexplained. This sample lists some 340,000 clones; about 85% were detected once. The ten largest clones represent approximately 3.7% of the sample. Material: peripheral blood. These receptors came from a woman under 30 with acute or convalescent COVID-19.

The CDR3 is CASSRVHTGTEYNEQFF. The CDR3 coding sequence is TGTGCCAGCAGCCGAGTTCATACAGGTACAGAGTACAATGAGCAGTTCTTC. The rearrangement uses TRBV7-7 and TRBJ2-1; the D gene is possibly TRBD1 (5 bases). V gave up 5 bases and J gave up 4 bases, with 21 bases separating them. Germline lookup yields CDR1 SSHAT and CDR2 FNYEAQ (reference sequence). This CDR3 is 17 amino acids long.

This clone appeared a few times. The chain combines TRBV10-1 with TRBJ1-2; D remains unclear. The CDR3 loop spans 13 amino acids. Trimming stripped 6 bases from V and 1 base from J, with 9 bases between. From germline, CDR1 is WNHNN and CDR2 SYGVQD (reference sequence). The CDR3 region is CASSLGVNYGYTF. As DNA, the CDR3 is TGCGCCAGCAGCCTCGGGGTTAACTATGGCTACACCTTC.

V gene TRBV7-9 combines with J gene TRBJ1-2; D may be TRBD1 (5 bases). Germline values: CDR1 SEHNR, CDR2 FQNEAQ (reference sequence). The V gene lost 4 bases and the J gene lost 10 bases, with 16 bases spanning the gap. This CDR3 spans 13 amino acids. The CDR3 region is CASSSGQTSVYTF. The CDR3 DNA reads as TGTGCCAGCAGCTCTGGACAAACATCTGTCTACACCTTC.

V and J are TRBV27 and TRBJ2-6; D unresolved. V lost 6 bases and J lost 0, with 9 bases in between. This CDR3 is 15 amino acids long. Germline V gene data show CDR1 as MNHEY and CDR2 as SMNVEV (reference sequence). The CDR3: CASRTYSSGANVLTF. CDR3 nucleotide sequence: TGTGCCAGCAGAACCTACAGCTCTGGGGCCAACGTCCTGACTTTC.

The CDR3, as DNA: TGTGCCACCAGTGATTCGGCTAGCGGGGGAATGAGCGGTCAGTTCTTC. As protein: CATSDSASGGMSGQFF. The chain recombines TRBV24-1 with TRBJ2-1; 10 bases line up with TRBD2. The V and J ends lost 2 bases and 13 bases, in that order; junction bases with no gene match: 13. The germline gives CDR1 KGHDR, CDR2 SFDVKD. There are 16 residues in the CDR3.

This clone is a singleton in its sample. This chain joins TRBV2 and TRBJ2-7; D is ambiguous. V lost 4 bases to trimming and J lost 0 bases, with 7 bases between them. Germline assignment: CDR1 SNHLY and CDR2 FYNNEI. The CDR3 is made up of 13 amino acids. The CDR3 sequence: CASSVEISYEQYF. The CDR3 nucleotides are TGTGCCAGCAGTGTGGAGATCTCCTACGAGCAGTACTTC.